The clone carrying this T cell receptor beta chain was seen only a few times. Its antigen is undetermined. Using RNA transcripts as the source, TCR beta CDR3 regions were amplified. A first-round RT-PCR of the TCR CDR3 used the HTBI primer set. TCRdb re-called the multiplex PCR reads with MiXCR, one entry per CDR3 protein. The top ten hold over 45% of the sample, which has hundreds of thousands of distinct CDR3 sequences, about 20% seen once. This specimen comes from a study of T cells in Graves' hyperthyroidism and ophthalmopathy. General observations from the study: Blood held most thyroid clonotypes expanded above 0.001 frequency.

For ophthalmopathy patients, the Clinical Activity Score was at least 3 and the NOSPECS grade at least 4; duration was under 3 months. Orbital computed tomography, thyroid ultrasound, serum thyroxine and TRAb, and clinical symptoms together informed the diagnoses. CDR3 size: 16 residues. The germline V and J ends were trimmed by 0 bases and 5 bases, with 16 bases remaining between them. Per the germline V gene, CDR1 is MNHEY and CDR2 is SVGAGI. Specimen: blood. The chain carries TRBV6-5 and TRBJ1-2, with a tentative D call TRBD1 (6 bases). This TCR was recovered from a man aged 35 to 55 with Graves' ophthalmopathy. CDR3: CASSYSSGTTFYGYTF. In DNA form, the CDR3 reads TGTGCCAGCAGTTACTCGAGCGGGACAACTTTTTATGGCTACACCTTC.